The present entry profiles one T cell receptor (beta chain) with its context. This record belongs to a study of blood T cell repertoires in COVID-19. Study context: The United States, Italy and Spain provided the acute and convalescent COVID-19 samples. T cells, B-cell-depleted T cells, or PBMCs provided the cDNA or gDNA that served as material.

This CDR3 comprises 17 residues. Trimming took off 0 bases at V and 5 bases at J, with 20 bases between the two ends. As processed by the authors: Reference gene primers were amplified, and this amplification served to estimate nucleated cell counts. This table comes from immunoSEQ multiplex PCR, and its TCRdb copy is limited to in-frame clones, with some not included. Clonal size and the V and J genes are those of that table, whereas D and trimming came from the DNA. The table shows 55,000 to 70,000 clones, with over 80% occurring only once. The receptor was isolated from a woman aged 55-69 years with acute or convalescent COVID-19. The V call is TRBV5-3, the J call TRBJ1-2; weak D call: TRBD1 (5 bases). Being an ORF, TRBV5-3 has a function that is uncertain. The sample was peripheral blood. The CDR3 sequence is CARSLVGGVRPWYGYTF. As DNA, the CDR3 is TGTGCCAGAAGCTTGGTGGGGGGAGTACGGCCCTGGTATGGCTACACCTTC.